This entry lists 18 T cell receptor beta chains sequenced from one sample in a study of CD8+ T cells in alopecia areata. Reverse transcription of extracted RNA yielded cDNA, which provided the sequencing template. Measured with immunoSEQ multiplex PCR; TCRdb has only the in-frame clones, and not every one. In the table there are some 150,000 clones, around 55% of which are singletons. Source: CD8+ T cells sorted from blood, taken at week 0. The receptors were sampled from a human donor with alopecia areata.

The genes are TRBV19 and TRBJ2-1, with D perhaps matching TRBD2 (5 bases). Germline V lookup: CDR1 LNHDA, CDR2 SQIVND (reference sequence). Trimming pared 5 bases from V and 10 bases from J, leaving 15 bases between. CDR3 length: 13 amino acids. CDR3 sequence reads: CASSGGSAREQFF. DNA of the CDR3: TGTGCCAGTAGTGGTGGTAGCGCAAGGGAGCAGTTCTTC.

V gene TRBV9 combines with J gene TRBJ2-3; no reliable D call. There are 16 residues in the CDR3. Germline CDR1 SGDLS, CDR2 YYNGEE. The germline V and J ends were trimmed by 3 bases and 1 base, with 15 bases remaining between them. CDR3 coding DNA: TGTGCCAGCAGCGCCGAGGTAGTAATCGGCACAGATACGCAGTATTTT. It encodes CASSAEVVIGTDTQYF.

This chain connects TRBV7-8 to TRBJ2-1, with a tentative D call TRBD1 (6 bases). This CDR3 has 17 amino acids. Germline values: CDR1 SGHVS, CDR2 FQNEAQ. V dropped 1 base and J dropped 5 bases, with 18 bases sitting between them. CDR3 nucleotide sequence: TGTGCCAGCAGCTTAGATCATACAGGGACGAAAGACAATGAGCAGTTCTTC. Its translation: CASSLDHTGTKDNEQFF.

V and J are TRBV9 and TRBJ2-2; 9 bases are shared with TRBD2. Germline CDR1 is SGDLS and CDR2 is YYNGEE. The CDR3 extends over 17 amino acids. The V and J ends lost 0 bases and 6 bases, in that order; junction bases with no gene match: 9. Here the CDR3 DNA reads TGTGCCAGCAGCGTAGACGGAGCGGGGGGCGGCGCCGGGGAGCTGTTTTTT. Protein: CASSVDGAGGGAGELFF. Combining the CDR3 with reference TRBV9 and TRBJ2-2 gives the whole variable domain DSGVTQTPKHLITATGQRVTLRCSPRSGDLSVYWYQQSLDQGLQFLIQYYNGEERAKGNILERFSAQQFPDLHSELNLSSLELGDSALYFCASSVDGAGGGAGELFFGEGSRLTVL.

The CDR3 loop is CSVEDRRQGFGYTF. CDR3 bases: TGCAGCGTTGAAGATAGACGGCAGGGGTTCGGCTACACCTTC. The chain is built from TRBV29-1 and TRBJ1-2; tentatively, D is TRBD1 (6 bases). The ends were cut back, 0 bases at V and 8 bases at J, with 16 bases in the middle. Germline CDR1 and CDR2: SQVTM and ANQGSEA. CDR3 length: 14 amino acids.

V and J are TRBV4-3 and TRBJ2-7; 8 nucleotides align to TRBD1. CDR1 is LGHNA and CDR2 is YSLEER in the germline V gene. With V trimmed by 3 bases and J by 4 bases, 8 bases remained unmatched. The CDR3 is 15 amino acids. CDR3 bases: TGCGCCAGCAGCCACGACCGACAGGGGAGTTACGAGCAGTACTTC. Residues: CASSHDRQGSYEQYF.

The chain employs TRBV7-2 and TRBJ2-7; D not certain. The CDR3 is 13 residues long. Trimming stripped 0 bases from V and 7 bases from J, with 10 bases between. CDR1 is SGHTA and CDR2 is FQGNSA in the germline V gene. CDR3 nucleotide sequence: TGTGCCAGCAGCTTAGCTACCTTAGTAGAGCAGTACTTC. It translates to CASSLATLVEQYF. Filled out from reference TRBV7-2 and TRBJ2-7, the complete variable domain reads GAGVSQSPSNKVTEKGKDVELRCDPISGHTALYWYRQSLGQGLEFLIYFQGNSAPDKSGLPSDRFSAERTGGSVSTLTIQRTQQEDSAVYLCASSLATLVEQYFGPGTRLTVT.

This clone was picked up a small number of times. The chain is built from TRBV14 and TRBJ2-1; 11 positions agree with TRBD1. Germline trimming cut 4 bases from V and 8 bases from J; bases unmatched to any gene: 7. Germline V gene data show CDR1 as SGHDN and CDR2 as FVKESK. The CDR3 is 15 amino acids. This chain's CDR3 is CASSPDRGRWYEQFF. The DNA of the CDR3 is TGTGCCAGCAGCCCGGACAGGGGGCGATGGTATGAGCAGTTCTTC.

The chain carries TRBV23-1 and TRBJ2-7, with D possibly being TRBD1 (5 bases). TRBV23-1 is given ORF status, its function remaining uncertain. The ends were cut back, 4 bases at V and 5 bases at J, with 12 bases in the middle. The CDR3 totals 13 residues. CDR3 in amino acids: CASSRQSTHEQYF. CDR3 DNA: TGCGCCAGCAGTCGACAGTCTACCCACGAGCAGTACTTC.

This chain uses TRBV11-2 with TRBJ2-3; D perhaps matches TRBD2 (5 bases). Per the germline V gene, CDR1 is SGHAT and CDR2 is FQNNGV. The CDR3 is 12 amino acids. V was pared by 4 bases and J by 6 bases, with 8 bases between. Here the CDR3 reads CASSSGEDTQYF. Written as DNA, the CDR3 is TGTGCCAGCAGCTCCGGGGAGGATACGCAGTATTTT.

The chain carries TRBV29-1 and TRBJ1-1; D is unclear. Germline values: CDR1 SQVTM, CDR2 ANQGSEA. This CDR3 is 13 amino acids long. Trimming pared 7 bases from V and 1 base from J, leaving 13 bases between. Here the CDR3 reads CSALPDWNTEAFF. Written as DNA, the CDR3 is TGCAGCGCCCTGCCGGATTGGAACACTGAAGCTTTCTTT.

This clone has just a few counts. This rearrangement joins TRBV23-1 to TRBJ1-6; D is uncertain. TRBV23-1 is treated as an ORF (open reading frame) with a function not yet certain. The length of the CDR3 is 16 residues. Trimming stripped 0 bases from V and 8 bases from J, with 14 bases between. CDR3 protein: CASSQSEGSLDSPLHF. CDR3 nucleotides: TGCGCCAGCAGTCAATCGGAGGGTTCTTTGGATTCACCCCTCCACTTT.

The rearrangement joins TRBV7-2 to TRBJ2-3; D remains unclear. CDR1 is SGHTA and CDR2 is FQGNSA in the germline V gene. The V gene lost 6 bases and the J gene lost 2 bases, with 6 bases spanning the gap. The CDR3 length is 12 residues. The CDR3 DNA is TGTGCCAGCAGTGTTACCACAGATACGCAGTATTTT. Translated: CASSVTTDTQYF.

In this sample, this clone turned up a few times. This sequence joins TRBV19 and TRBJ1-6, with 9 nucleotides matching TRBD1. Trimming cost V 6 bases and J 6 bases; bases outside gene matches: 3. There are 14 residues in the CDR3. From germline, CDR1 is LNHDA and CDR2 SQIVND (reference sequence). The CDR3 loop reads CASRKTGGNSPLHF. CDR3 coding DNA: TGTGCCAGTAGAAAGACAGGGGGTAATTCACCCCTCCACTTT.

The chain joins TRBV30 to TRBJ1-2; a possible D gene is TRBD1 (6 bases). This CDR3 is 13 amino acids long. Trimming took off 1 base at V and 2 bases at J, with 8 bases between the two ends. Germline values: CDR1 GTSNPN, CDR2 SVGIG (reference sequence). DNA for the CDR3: TGTGCCTGGAGTGACACAGGGAACTATGGCTACACCTTC. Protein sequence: CAWSDTGNYGYTF.

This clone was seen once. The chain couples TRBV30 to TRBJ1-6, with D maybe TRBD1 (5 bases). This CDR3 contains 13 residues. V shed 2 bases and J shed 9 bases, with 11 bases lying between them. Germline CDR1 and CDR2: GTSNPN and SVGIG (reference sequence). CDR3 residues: CAWSSYTGSPLHF. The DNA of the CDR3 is TGTGCCTGGAGTTCGTACACAGGTTCACCCCTCCACTTT.

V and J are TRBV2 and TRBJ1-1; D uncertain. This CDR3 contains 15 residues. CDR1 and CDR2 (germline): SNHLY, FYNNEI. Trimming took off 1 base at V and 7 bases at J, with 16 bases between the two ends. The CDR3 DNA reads TGTGCCAGCAGTGAAGGGAGACGTTCCGGTGATGAAGCTTTCTTT. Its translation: CASSEGRRSGDEAFF.

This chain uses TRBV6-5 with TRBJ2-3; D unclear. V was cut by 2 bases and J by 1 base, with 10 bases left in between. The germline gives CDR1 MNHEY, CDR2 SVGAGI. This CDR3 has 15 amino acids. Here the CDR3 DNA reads TGTGCCAGCAGTTACCGTGGGTATGGCACAGATACGCAGTATTTT. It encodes CASSYRGYGTDTQYF.